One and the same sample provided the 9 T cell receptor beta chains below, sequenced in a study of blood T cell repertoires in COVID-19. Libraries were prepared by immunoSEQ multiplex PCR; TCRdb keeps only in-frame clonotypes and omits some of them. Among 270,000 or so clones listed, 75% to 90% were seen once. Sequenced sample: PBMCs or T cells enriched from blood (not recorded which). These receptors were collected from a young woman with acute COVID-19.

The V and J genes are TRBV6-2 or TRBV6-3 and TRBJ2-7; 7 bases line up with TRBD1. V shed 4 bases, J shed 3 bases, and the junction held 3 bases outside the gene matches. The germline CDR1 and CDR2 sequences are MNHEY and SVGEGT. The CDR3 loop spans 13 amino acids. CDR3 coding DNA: TGTGCCAGCAGTTCGGCAGGGGGCTACGAGCAGTACTTC. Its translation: CASSSAGGYEQYF.

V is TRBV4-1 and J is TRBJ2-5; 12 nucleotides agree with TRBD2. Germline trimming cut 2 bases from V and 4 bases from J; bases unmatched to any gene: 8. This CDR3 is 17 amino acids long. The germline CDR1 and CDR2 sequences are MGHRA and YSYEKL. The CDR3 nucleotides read TGCGCCAGCAGCCAATGGGCCGGGACTAGCGGGTCAGAGACCCAGTACTTC. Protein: CASSQWAGTSGSETQYF.

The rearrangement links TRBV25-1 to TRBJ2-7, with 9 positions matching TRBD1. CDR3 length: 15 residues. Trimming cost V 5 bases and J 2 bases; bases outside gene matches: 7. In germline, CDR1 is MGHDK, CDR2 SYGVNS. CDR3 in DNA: TGTGCCAGCAGTCAGCCGGGACAGGGAACCTACGAGCAGTACTTC. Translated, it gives CASSQPGQGTYEQYF.

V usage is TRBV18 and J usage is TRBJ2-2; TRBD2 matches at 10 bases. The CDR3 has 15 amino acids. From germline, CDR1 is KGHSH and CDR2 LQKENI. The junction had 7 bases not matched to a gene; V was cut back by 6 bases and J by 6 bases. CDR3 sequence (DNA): TGTGCCAGCTCTCACGGACTAGCGGAAGCCGGGGAGCTGTTTTTT. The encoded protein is CASSHGLAEAGELFF.

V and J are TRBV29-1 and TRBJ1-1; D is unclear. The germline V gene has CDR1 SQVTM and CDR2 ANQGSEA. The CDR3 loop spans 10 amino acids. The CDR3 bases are TGCAGTGTAGAGCACACTGAAGCTTTCTTT. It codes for CSVEHTEAFF.

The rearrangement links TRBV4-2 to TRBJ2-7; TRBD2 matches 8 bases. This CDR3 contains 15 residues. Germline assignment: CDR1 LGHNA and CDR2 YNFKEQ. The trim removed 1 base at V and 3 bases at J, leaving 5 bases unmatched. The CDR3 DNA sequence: TGTGCCAGCAGCCAAGTGAGCGCGGGAGGCTACGAGCAGTACTTC. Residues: CASSQVSAGGYEQYF.

The CDR3 reads CASSQAGQSYSNQPQHF. The DNA of the CDR3 is TGTGCCAGCAGCCAAGCCGGACAGAGTTATAGCAATCAGCCCCAGCATTTT. The gene calls are TRBV4-2 and TRBJ1-5; D is possibly TRBD1 (6 bases). Between the trimmed V and J ends, which lost 1 base and 0 bases, there was a span of 13 bases. Germline-derived CDR1 and CDR2 are LGHNA and YNFKEQ. The CDR3 spans 17 residues.

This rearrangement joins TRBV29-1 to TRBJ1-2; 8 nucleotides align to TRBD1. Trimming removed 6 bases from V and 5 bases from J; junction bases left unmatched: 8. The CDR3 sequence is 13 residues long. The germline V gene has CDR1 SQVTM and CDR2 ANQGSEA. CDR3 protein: CSVGWTGSYGYTF. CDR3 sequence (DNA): TGCAGCGTGGGGTGGACAGGGAGTTATGGCTACACCTTC.

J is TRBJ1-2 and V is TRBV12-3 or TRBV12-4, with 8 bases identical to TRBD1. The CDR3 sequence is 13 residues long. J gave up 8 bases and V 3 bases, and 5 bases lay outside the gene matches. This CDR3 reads CASSLDRVEGYTF. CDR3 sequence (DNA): TGTGCCAGCAGTTTGGACAGGGTGGAAGGCTACACCTTC.